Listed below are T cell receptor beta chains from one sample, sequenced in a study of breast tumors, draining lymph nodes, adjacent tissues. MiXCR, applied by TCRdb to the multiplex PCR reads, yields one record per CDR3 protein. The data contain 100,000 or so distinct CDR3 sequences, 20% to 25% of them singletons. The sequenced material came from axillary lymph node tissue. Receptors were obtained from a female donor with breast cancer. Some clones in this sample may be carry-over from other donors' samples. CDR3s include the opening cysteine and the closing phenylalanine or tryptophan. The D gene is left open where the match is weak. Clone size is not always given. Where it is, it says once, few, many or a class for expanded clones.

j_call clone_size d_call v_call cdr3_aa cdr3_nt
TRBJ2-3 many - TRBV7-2 CASSLRRGDTQYF TGTGCCAGCAGCTTACGGAGGGGTGATACGCAGTATTTT
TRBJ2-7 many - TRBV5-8 CASSSRATDSYEQYF TGTGCCAGCAGCTCGCGAGCGACTGATTCCTACGAGCAGTACTTC
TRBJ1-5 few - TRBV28 CASSFQSYSNQPQHF TGTGCCAGCAGTTTCCAGAGCTATAGCAATCAGCCCCAGCATTTT
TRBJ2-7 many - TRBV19 CASSPRQEPSYEQYF TGTGCCAGTAGTCCGAGACAGGAACCCTCCTACGAGCAGTACTTC
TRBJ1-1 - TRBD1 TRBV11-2 CASSSSTGANTEAFF TGTGCCAGCAGCTCTTCGACAGGGGCGAACACTGAAGCTTTCTTT
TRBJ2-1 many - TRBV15 CATSRDRGQTYNEQFF TGTGCCACCAGCAGAGATCGTGGACAAACCTACAATGAGCAGTTCTTC
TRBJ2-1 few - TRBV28 CASSFRTVEQFF TGTGCCAGCAGTTTCCGAACAGTTGAGCAGTTCTTC
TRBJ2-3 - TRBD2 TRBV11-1 CASSLASGRAEDTQYF TGTGCCAGCAGCCTCGCTAGCGGGAGGGCCGAAGATACGCAGTATTTT
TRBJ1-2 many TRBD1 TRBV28 CASSSLDRRSSGYTF TGTGCCAGCAGTTCCCTGGACAGGAGGTCTTCGGGCTACACCTTC
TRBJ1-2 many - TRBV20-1 CSARAPHRANYGYTF TGCAGTGCTAGAGCCCCACATAGAGCTAACTATGGCTACACCTTC
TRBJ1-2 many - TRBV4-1 CASSQPTSSNYGYTF TGCGCCAGCAGCCAACCCACCAGTTCTAACTATGGCTACACCTTC
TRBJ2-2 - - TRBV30 CAWTSSLGELFF TGTGCCTGGACGAGTAGTCTCGGGGAGCTGTTTTTT
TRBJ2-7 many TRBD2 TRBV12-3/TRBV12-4 CASSRLAENYEQYF TGTGCCAGCAGCCGACTAGCGGAGAACTACGAGCAGTACTTC
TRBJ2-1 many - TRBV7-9 CASSLFQGSNEQFF TGTGCCAGCAGCTTATTTCAGGGTAGCAATGAGCAGTTCTTC
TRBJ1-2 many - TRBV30 CAWSTGFYYGYTF TGTGCCTGGAGTACAGGGTTTTACTATGGCTACACCTTC
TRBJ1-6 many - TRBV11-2 CASRDGSMGRRNSPLHF TGTGCCAGCAGGGATGGGAGTATGGGACGGAGAAATTCACCCCTCCACTTT
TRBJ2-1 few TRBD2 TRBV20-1 CSARELAGLYNEQFF TGCAGTGCTAGAGAACTAGCGGGACTCTACAATGAGCAGTTCTTC
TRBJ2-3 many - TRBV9 CASSEGGTDTQYF TGTGCCAGCAGCGAAGGCGGCACAGATACGCAGTATTTT
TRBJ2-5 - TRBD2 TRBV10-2 CASKEGGAETQYF TGCGCCAGCAAGGAGGGAGGGGCGGAGACCCAGTACTTC
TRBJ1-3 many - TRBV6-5 CATIQGVSGNTIYF TGTGCCACAATACAGGGAGTATCTGGAAACACCATATATTTT
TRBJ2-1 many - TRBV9 CASSVGQAAANEQFF TGTGCCAGCAGCGTAGGGCAGGCGGCCGCAAATGAGCAGTTCTTC
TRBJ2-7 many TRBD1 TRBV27 CASSPPPGTGDNEQYF TGTGCCAGCAGTCCGCCCCCTGGGACAGGGGACAACGAGCAGTACTTC
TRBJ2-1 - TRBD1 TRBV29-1 CSDGTGNEQFF TGCAGCGACGGGACAGGGAATGAGCAGTTCTTC
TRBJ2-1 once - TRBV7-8 CASSLAPYNEQFF TGTGCCAGCAGCTTAGCCCCATACAATGAGCAGTTCTTC
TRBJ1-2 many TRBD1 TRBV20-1 CSAPSGQGNYGYTF TGCAGTGCTCCATCGGGACAGGGGAACTATGGCTACACCTTC
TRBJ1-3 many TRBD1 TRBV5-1 CASSLGPGGVNTIYF TGCGCCAGCAGCTTGGGGCCAGGGGGCGTAAACACCATATATTTT
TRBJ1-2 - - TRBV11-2 CASSLGRQILGYTF TGTGCCAGCAGCTTAGGCCGACAGATACTTGGCTACACCTTC
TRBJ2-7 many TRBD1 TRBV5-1 CASTSGGTGEQYF TGCGCCAGCACCTCAGGGGGCACTGGGGAGCAGTACTTC
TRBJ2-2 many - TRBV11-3 CASSRSGSNTGELFF TGTGCCAGCAGCCGGAGCGGGTCGAACACCGGGGAGCTGTTTTTT
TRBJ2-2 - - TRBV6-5 CASRRRGELANTGELFF TGTGCCAGCAGGCGGCGCGGGGAACTCGCGAACACCGGGGAGCTGTTTTTT
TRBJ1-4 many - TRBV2 CASSEQSTNEKLFF TGTGCCAGCAGTGAACAGTCAACTAATGAAAAACTGTTTTTT
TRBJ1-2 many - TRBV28 CASSFQNYYGYTF TGTGCCAGCAGTTTTCAGAATTACTATGGCTACACCTTC
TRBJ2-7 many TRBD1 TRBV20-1 CSAGTGQGVGEQYF TGCAGTGCCGGGACAGGACAGGGGGTCGGTGAGCAGTACTTC
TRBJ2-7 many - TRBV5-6 CASSLGQDPQEYF TGTGCCAGCAGCTTGGGACAGGACCCACAGGAGTACTTC
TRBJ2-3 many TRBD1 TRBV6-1 CASRKLGTGVNTDTQYF TGTGCCAGCAGGAAACTAGGGACAGGGGTAAATACAGATACGCAGTATTTT
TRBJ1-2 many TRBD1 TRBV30 CAWSEDRGYGYTF TGTGCCTGGAGTGAGGACAGGGGCTATGGCTACACCTTC
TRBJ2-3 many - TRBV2 CASSDQHITSTDTQYF TGTGCCAGCAGTGACCAACACATAACTAGCACAGATACGCAGTATTTT
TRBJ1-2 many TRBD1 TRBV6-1 CASSNPGQGAHGYTF TGTGCCAGCAGTAACCCGGGACAGGGGGCGCATGGCTACACCTTC
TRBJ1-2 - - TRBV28 CASGSPGGANYGYTF TGTGCCAGCGGATCACCGGGGGGAGCTAACTATGGCTACACCTTC
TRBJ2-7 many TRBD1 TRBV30 CAGQDSYEQYF TGTGCCGGACAGGACTCCTACGAGCAGTACTTC
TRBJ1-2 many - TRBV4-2 CASSQGMGGAANYGYTF TGTGCCAGCAGCCAAGGGATGGGGGGGGCGGCTAACTATGGCTACACCTTC
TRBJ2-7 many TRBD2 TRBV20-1 CSASRASGYYEQYF TGCAGTGCTAGCCGGGCTAGCGGATACTACGAGCAGTACTTC
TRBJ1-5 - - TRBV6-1 CASRDGGTSDQPRHF TGTGCCAGCAGGGACGGGGGTACGAGCGATCAGCCCCGGCATTTT
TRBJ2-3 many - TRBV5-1 CASSPEGDTQYF TGCGCCAGCAGCCCAGAAGGGGATACGCAGTATTTT
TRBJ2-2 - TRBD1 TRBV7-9 CASSSWTGGTGELFF TGTGCCAGCAGCTCATGGACAGGGGGCACCGGGGAGCTGTTTTTT
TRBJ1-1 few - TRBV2 CASSESGWDTEAFF TGTGCCAGCAGTGAATCGGGTTGGGACACTGAAGCTTTCTTT
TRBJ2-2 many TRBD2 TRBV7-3 CASSTRTSPNTGELFF TGTGCCAGCAGCACACGGACTAGTCCCAACACCGGGGAGCTGTTTTTT
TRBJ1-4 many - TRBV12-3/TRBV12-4 CASSSTGPRSEKLFF TGTGCCAGCAGTTCGACAGGTCCCAGGTCGGAAAAACTGTTTTTT
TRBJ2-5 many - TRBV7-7 CASSLSHLRETQYF TGTGCCAGCAGCTTAAGTCATCTCCGAGAGACCCAGTACTTC
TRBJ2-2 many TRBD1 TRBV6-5 CASSYQGARTGELFF TGTGCCAGCAGTTACCAGGGGGCGCGCACCGGGGAGCTGTTTTTT
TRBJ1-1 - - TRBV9 CASSVQTDSQAFF TGTGCCAGCAGCGTACAGACAGATTCACAGGCTTTCTTT
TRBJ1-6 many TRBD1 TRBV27 CASSLFGTGNSYNSPLHF TGTGCCAGCAGTTTATTCGGGACAGGGAATTCCTATAATTCACCCCTCCACTTT
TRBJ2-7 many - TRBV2 CASSEIGELYEQYF TGTGCCAGCAGTGAGATCGGGGAGCTCTACGAGCAGTACTTC
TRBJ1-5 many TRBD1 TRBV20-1 CSAKLQGSNQPQHF TGCAGTGCCAAGCTACAGGGGAGCAATCAGCCCCAGCATTTT
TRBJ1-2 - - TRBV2 CASNWESGGSFYAF TGCGCCAGCAACTGGGAGAGCGGGGGGTCATTCTACGCCTTC